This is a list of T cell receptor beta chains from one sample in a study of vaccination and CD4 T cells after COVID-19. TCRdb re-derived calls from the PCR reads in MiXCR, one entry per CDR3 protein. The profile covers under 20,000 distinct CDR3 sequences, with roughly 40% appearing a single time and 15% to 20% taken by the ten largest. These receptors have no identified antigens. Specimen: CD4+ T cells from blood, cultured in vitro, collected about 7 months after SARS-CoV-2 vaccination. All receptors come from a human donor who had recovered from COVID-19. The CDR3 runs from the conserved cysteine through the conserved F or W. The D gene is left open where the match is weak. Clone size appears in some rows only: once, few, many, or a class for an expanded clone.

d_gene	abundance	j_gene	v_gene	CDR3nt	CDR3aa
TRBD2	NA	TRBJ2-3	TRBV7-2	TGTGCCAGCAGCCGACTAGCGGGGGTCACAGATACGCAGTATTTT	CASSRLAGVTDTQYF
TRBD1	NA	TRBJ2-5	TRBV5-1	TGCGCCAGCAGCTCACCGGGACAGCAAGAGACCCAGTACTTC	CASSSPGQQETQYF
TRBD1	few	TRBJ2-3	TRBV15	TGTGCCACCAGCAGAGATGTAGACAGGGGAGCAGATACGCAGTATTTT	CATSRDVDRGADTQYF
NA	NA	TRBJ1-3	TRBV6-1	TGTGCCAGCAGGACCCGATGGAGCTCCTCTGGAAACACCATATATTTT	CASRTRWSSSGNTIYF
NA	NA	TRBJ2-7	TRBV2	TGTGCCAGCAGGAGACAGGACTACGAGCAGTACTTC	CASRRQDYEQYF
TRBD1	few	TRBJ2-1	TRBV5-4	TGTGCCATCGGACAGGTTAACTACAATGAGCAGTTCTTC	CAIGQVNYNEQFF
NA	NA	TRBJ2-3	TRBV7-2	TGTGCCAGCAGCCCGGGCTTAGATACGCAGTATTTT	CASSPGLDTQYF
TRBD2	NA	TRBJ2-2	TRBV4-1	TGCGCCAGCAGCCAAGAACGACTAGCGGGGGGTAAACACACCGGGGAGCTGTTTTTT	CASSQERLAGGKHTGELFF
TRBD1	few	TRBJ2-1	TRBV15	TGTGCCACCAGCAGAGGTGGGACAGGGGACAATGAGCAGTTCTTC	CATSRGGTGDNEQFF
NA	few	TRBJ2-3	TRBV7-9	TGTGCCAGCAGCGGAACAGAGAGGACGCAGTATTTT	CASSGTERTQYF
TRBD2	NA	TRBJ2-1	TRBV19	TGTGCCAGTAGTATCTTGGTTGGCGGGGGCTCCTACAATGAGCAGTTCTTC	CASSILVGGGSYNEQFF
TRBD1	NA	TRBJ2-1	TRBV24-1	TGTGCCACCAGTGTTCACAGGGGCATACGCAATGAGCAGTTCTTC	CATSVHRGIRNEQFF
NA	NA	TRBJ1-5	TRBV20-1	TGCAGTGCTAGATTGGGCCCAGCCGAAGGTCAGCCCCAGCATTTT	CSARLGPAEGQPQHF
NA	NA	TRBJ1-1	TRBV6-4	TGTGCCAGCAGTGACACATCGAGGGGCACTGAAGCTTTCTTT	CASSDTSRGTEAFF
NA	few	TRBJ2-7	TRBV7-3	TGTGCCAGCAGCTTAGTGGCGGGACCCTCCTACGAGCAGTACTTC	CASSLVAGPSYEQYF
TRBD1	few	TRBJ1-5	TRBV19	TGTGCCAGTACCCACAGGGGATCGAGCAATCAGCCCCAGCATTTT	CASTHRGSSNQPQHF
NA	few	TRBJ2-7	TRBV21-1	TGTGCCAGCAGCAAGCAGGGACTAGCGGGCCACTACGAGCAGTACTTC	CASSKQGLAGHYEQYF
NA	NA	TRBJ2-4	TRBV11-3	TGTGCCAGCAGCTTAGGACGGAAAAACATTCAGTACTTC	CASSLGRKNIQYF
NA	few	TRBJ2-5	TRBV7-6	TGTGCCAGCAGCTTATGGCAGGGAGCGGCCCAGTACTTC	CASSLWQGAAQYF
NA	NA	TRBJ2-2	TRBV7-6	TGTGCCAGCAGCGGGGCGGGACAGCGGAACACCGGGGAGCTGTTTTTT	CASSGAGQRNTGELFF
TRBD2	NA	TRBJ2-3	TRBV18	TGTGCCAGCTCACAGGGACTAGCGGGAGATCTTACGCAGTATTTT	CASSQGLAGDLTQYF
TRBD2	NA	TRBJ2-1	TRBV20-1	TGCAGTGCTAGGCCCTTAATCCAGCGGGGGTTGAATGAGCAGTTCTTC	CSARPLIQRGLNEQFF
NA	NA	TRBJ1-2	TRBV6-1	TGTGCCAGCAGGCCAGCTAACTATGGCTACACCTTC	CASRPANYGYTF
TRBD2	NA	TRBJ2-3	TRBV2	TGTGCCAGCAGTGTGGGACTAGCGGGAGTTGTCACAGATACGCAGTATTTT	CASSVGLAGVVTDTQYF
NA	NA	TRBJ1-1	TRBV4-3	TGCGCCAGCAGCCTCGGATGGAAGGACACTGAAGCTTTCTTT	CASSLGWKDTEAFF
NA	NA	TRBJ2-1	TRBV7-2	TGTGCCAGCAGCGCTAAGCACGCCAACAATGAGCAGTTCTTC	CASSAKHANNEQFF
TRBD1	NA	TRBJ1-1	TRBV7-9	TGTGCCAGCAGCCCGACAAGAGCGACGGACAGGGGGTCCTTTGGAGCTTTCTTT	CASSPTRATDRGSFGAFF
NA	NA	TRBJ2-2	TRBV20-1	TGCAGTGCCATAAATGGACAGAGAGCGAACACCGGGGAGCTGTTTTTT	CSAINGQRANTGELFF
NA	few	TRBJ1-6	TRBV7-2	TGTGCCAGCAACCTACAGAATTCACCCCTCCACTTT	CASNLQNSPLHF
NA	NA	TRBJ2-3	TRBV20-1	TGCAGTGCTAGGAACAAACAGCGCACAGATACGCAGTATTTT	CSARNKQRTDTQYF
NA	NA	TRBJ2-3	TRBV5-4	TGTGCCAGCAGCCCTCCCGGGGACACAGATACGCAGTATTTT	CASSPPGDTDTQYF
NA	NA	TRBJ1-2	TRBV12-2	TGTGCAAGTCGCTTGCGGGGGTCCTATGGCTACACCTTC	CASRLRGSYGYTF
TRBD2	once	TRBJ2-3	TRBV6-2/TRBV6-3	TGTGCCAGCAGCGAGGGGCGGGGGAGACCAGATACGCAGTATTTT	CASSEGRGRPDTQYF
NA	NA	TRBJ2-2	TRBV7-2	TGTGCCAGCAGCAAGGACTGGCGATGGGAGCTGTTTTTT	CASSKDWRWELFF
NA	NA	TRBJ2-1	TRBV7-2	TGTGCCAGCAGCCCCAGGGCAGACAATGAGCAGTTCTTC	CASSPRADNEQFF
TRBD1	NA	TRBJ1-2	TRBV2	TGTGCCAGCAGCCAGGGACAGCCTTATGGCTACACCTTC	CASSQGQPYGYTF
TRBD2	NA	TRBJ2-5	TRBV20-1	TGCAGTGCGGACCTGCGGGGGGGGGAGACCCAGTACTTC	CSADLRGGETQYF
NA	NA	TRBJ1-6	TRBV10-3	TGTGCCATCAGGGACAACTATAATTCACCCCTCCACTTT	CAIRDNYNSPLHF
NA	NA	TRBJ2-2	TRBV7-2	TGTGCCAGCAGCTTGGGGATTGGGGAGCTGTTTTTT	CASSLGIGELFF
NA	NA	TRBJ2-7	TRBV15	TGTGCCACCAGCAGAGAGGGGGGCATAAACTACGAGCAGTACTTC	CATSREGGINYEQYF
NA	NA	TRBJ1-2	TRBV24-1	TGTGCCACCAGGACAGGCGAAACTAACTATGGCTACACCTTC	CATRTGETNYGYTF
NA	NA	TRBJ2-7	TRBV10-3	TGTGCCATCAGTGATGGGGGCAACCATTACGAGCAGTACTTC	CAISDGGNHYEQYF
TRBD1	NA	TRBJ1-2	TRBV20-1	TGCAGTGCTAGAGGGGTGACAGGGGGCGCGTTGAATGGCTACACCTTC	CSARGVTGGALNGYTF
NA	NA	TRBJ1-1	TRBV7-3	TGTGCCAGCAGCCCAGGGATGGGGGGTACCACTGAAGCTTTCTTT	CASSPGMGGTTEAFF
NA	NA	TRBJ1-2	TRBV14	TGTGCCAGCAGCCGTCGTCAGGGACAAAACTATGGCTACACCTTC	CASSRRQGQNYGYTF
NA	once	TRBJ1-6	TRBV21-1	TGTGCCAGCAGCATTTACAGCTCCTATAATTCACCCCTCCACTTT	CASSIYSSYNSPLHF
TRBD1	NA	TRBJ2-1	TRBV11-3	TGTGCCAGCAGCCCAAACACAGGGGGCAATGAGCAGTTCTTC	CASSPNTGGNEQFF
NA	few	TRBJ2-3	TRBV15	TGTGCCACCAGCAGATTGCACCGCACAGATACGCAGTATTTT	CATSRLHRTDTQYF
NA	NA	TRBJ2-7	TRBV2	TGTGCCAGCAGTGACCCAAGGGAGGTATCCGAGCAGTACTTC	CASSDPREVSEQYF
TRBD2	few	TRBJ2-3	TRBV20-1	TGCGGTAGCGGGAGGAATACAGATACGCAGTATTTT	CGSGRNTDTQYF
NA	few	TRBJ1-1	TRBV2	TGTGCCAGCAGTGAAGCGGAACTTATGAACACTGAAGCTTTCTTT	CASSEAELMNTEAFF
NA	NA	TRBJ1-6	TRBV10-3	TGTGCCACCAGGGTTTCGGATTCACCCCTCCACTTT	CATRVSDSPLHF
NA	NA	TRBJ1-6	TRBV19	TGTGCCAGTAGTATAGTAGGGTTCAAGAATTCACCCCTCCACTTT	CASSIVGFKNSPLHF
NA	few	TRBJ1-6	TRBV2	TGTGCCAGCAGACCCAGACAGTTGGGCTCCTATAATTCACCCCTCCACTTT	CASRPRQLGSYNSPLHF
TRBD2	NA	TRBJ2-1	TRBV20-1	TGCAGTGCTAGAGATACGGGAGGGCTCAGGCGCAATGAGCAGTTCTTC	CSARDTGGLRRNEQFF